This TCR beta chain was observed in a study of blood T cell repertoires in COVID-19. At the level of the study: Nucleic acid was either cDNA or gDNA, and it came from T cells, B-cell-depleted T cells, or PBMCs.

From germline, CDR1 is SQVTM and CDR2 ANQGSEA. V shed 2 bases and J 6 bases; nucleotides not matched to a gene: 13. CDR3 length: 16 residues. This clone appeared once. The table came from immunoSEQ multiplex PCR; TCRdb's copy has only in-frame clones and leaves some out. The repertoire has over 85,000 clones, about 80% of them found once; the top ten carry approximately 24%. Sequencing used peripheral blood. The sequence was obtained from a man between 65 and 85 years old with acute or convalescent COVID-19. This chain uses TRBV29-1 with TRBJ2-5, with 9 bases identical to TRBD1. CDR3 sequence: CSVEPRGPGQGKTQYF. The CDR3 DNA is TGCAGCGTTGAACCCAGGGGGCCCGGACAGGGGAAGACCCAGTACTTC.